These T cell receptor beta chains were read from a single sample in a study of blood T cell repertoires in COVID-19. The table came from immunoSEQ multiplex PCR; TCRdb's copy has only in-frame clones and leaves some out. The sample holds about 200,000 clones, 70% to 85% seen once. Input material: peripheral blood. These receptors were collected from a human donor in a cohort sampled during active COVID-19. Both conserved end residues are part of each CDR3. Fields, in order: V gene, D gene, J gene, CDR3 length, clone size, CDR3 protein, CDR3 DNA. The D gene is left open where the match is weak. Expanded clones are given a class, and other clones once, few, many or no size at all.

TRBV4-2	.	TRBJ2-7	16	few	CASSQGDRRSSYEQYF	TGTGCCAGCAGCCAAGGAGACAGGAGGAGCTCCTACGAGCAGTACTTC
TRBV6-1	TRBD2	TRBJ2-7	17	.	CASSDGGLAINSYEQYF	TGTGCCAGCAGTGACGGGGGACTAGCGATTAACTCCTACGAGCAGTACTTC
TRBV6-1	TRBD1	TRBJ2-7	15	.	CASSEVGDRGDEQYF	TGTGCCAGCAGTGAAGTGGGGGACAGGGGGGACGAGCAGTACTTC
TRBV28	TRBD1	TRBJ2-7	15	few	CASSPTGTGSYEQYF	TGTGCCAGCAGTCCGACCGGGACAGGCTCCTACGAGCAGTACTTC
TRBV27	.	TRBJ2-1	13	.	CASSLTPYNEQFF	TGTGCCAGCAGCCTAACCCCCTACAATGAGCAGTTCTTC
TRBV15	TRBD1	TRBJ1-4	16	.	CATSLDRETTNEKLFF	TGTGCCACCAGCTTGGACAGGGAAACAACTAATGAAAAACTGTTTTTT
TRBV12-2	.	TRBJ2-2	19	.	CASRLPPLTGTANTGELFF	TGTGCAAGTCGCCTCCCGCCCCTTACCGGGACAGCGAACACCGGGGAGCTGTTTTTT
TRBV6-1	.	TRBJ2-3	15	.	CASSEDRVSTDTQYF	TGTGCCAGCAGTGAAGACAGGGTTAGCACAGATACGCAGTATTTT
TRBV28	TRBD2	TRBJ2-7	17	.	CASSLSGLAGRTYEQYF	TGTGCCAGCAGCTTAAGCGGACTAGCGGGAAGAACCTACGAGCAGTACTTC
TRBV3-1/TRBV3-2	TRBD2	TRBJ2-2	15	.	CASSQFSGGAGELFF	TGTGCCAGCAGCCAATTTTCGGGAGGTGCCGGGGAGCTGTTTTTT
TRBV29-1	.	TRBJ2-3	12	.	CSVGSGEDTQYF	TGCAGCGTTGGCTCGGGAGAAGATACGCAGTATTTT
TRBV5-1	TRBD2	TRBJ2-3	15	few	CASSITGRATDTQYF	TGCGCCAGCAGCATAACTGGGAGGGCCACAGATACGCAGTATTTT
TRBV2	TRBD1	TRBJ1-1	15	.	CASRTRQGANTEAFF	TGTGCCAGCAGGACTAGACAGGGGGCGAACACTGAAGCTTTCTTT
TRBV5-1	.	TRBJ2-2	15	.	CASSLWVSGAGELFF	TGCGCCAGCAGCTTGTGGGTATCGGGGGCCGGGGAGCTGTTTTTT
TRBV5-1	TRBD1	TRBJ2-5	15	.	CASSSENRGLETQYF	TGCGCCAGCAGCTCAGAAAACAGGGGGCTTGAGACCCAGTACTTC
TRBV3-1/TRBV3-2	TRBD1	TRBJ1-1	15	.	CASSLNPTGVTEAFF	TGTGCCAGCAGCCTAAACCCGACAGGGGTGACTGAAGCTTTCTTT
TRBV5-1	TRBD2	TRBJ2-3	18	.	CASSSTPPTSGSTDTQYF	TGCGCCAGCAGTTCCACCCCGCCGACTAGCGGAAGCACAGATACGCAGTATTTT
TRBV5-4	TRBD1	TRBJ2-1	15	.	CASSLGQGPYNEQFF	TGTGCCAGCAGCTTGGGACAGGGTCCCTACAATGAGCAGTTCTTC
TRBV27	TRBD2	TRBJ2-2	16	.	CASSPFAGGGTGELFF	TGTGCCAGCAGTCCCTTTGCGGGCGGGGGCACCGGGGAGCTGTTTTTT
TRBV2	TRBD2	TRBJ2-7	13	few	CAGTSGRIHEQYF	TGTGCCGGAACTAGCGGGAGAATACACGAGCAGTACTTC
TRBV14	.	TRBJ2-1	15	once	CASSQAGLSYNEQFF	TGTGCCAGCAGCCAAGCCGGACTTTCCTACAATGAGCAGTTCTTC
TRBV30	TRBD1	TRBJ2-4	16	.	CAWSVKGARAKNIQYF	TGTGCCTGGAGTGTAAAGGGGGCGCGGGCCAAAAACATTCAGTACTTC
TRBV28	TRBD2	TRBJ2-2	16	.	CASTSGTSGFTGELFF	TGTGCCAGCACCTCAGGGACTAGCGGGTTTACCGGGGAGCTGTTTTTT
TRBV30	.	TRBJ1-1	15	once	CAWSVSGRVNTEAFF	TGTGCCTGGAGTGTTAGCGGCAGGGTCAACACTGAAGCTTTCTTT
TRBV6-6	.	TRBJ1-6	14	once	CASTGTTTVGPLHF	TGTGCCAGCACCGGGACAACCACGGTGGGGCCCCTCCACTTT
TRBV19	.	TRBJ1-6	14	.	CASSYQDGNSPLHF	TGTGCCAGTAGTTACCAAGACGGGAATTCACCCCTCCACTTT
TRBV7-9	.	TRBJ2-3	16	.	CASRGWRDEEGDTQYF	TGTGCCAGCAGAGGGTGGAGGGACGAGGAGGGAGATACGCAGTATTTT
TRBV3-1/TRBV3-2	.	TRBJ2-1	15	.	CASSQVSGEYNEQFF	TGTGCCAGCAGCCAAGTTAGCGGCGAATACAATGAGCAGTTCTTC
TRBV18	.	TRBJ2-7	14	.	CASSPPGRNDEQYF	TGTGCCAGCTCACCTCCAGGGAGGAACGACGAGCAGTACTTC
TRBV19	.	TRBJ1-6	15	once	CASREPGHINSPLHF	TGTGCCAGTAGAGAACCGGGACATATCAATTCACCCCTCCACTTT
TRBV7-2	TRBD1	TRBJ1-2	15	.	CASSLVGQGALGYTF	TGTGCCAGCAGCTTGGTGGGACAGGGGGCGCTTGGCTACACCTTC